This T cell receptor beta chain was profiled in a study of T cell repertoires in aging, cancer and after chemotherapy. Study details: Six age groups, ranging from 30 or younger to 70 or older, included the donors. Whole-study findings and limits: Age-matched healthy donors had significantly more diverse, less clonal blood TCR repertoires than untreated cancer patients. Immunological memory after chemotherapy cannot be judged from the repertoire data.

Germline CDR1 reads LNHDA; CDR2 reads SQIVND (reference sequence). The ends lost 9 bases at V and 3 bases at J; junction bases unmatched: 4. The CDR3 runs to 14 residues. This clonotype was found a few times. Its target is unknown. Multiplex touch-down PCR with TRB-A/B primers amplified rearranged V-D-J TRB sequences. TCRdb recomputed calls from the multiplex PCR reads with MiXCR, one row per CDR3 protein. The table has 9,500 to 11,000 distinct CDR3 sequences, 42% seen once; the top ten hold roughly 7.3%. The template was genomic DNA from peripheral blood, not RNA. The TCR comes from a human donor in good health. The V and J genes are TRBV19 and TRBJ1-4, with 10 bases that match TRBD1. The sequencing sample was made of blood. This CDR3 reads CASRQGAANEKLFF. In DNA, the CDR3 is TGTGCCAGCAGACAGGGGGCGGCTAATGAAAAACTGTTTTTT. The variable domain in full, with the rest retrieved from reference TRBV19 and TRBJ1-4, is DGGITQSPKYLFRKEGQNVTLSCEQNLNHDAMYWYRQDPGQGLRLIYYSQIVNDFQKGDIAEGYSVSREKKESFPLTVTSAQKNPTAFYLCASRQGAANEKLFFGSGTQLSVL.